These T cell receptor beta chains were read from a single sample in a study of cytomegalovirus exposure and HLA in healthy donors. TCRdb's table, derived via immunoSEQ multiplex PCR, lists solely in-frame clones and lacks some. The data contain around 200,000 clones, 65% to 90% of them singletons. Material for sequencing was PBMCs. The receptors shown here come from a girl aged 5-17 years in good health and CMV-seronegative. Both conserved end residues are part of each CDR3. D genes are given only for firm matches. A row's size may be missing; if present it is once, few, many or a size class.

v_gene,abundance,d_gene,j_gene,CDR3aa,CDR3nt
TRBV11-2,-,-,TRBJ2-5,CASSLAGGGRETQYF,TGTGCCAGCAGCTTAGCGGGCGGAGGAAGAGAGACCCAGTACTTC
TRBV19,-,TRBD1,TRBJ1-2,CASHTGTGGDGYTF,TGTGCCAGTCATACTGGGACAGGGGGAGATGGCTACACCTTC
TRBV7-2,-,-,TRBJ1-6,CASSSRLINSPLHF,TGTGCCAGCAGCTCGAGACTGATTAATTCACCCCTCCACTTT
TRBV19,-,-,TRBJ1-5,CASSNQGSQPQHF,TGTGCCAGTAGTAACCAGGGGAGTCAGCCCCAGCATTTT
TRBV19,-,TRBD2,TRBJ2-2,CASSIGSGRPGTGELFF,TGTGCCAGTAGTATCGGTAGCGGGAGGCCCGGGACCGGGGAGCTGTTTTTT
TRBV5-6,once,-,TRBJ2-2,CASNFDTQNTGELFF,TGTGCCAGCAACTTCGATACACAGAACACCGGGGAGCTGTTTTTT
TRBV25-1,-,-,TRBJ2-7,CASSESGEGTFSYEQYF,TGTGCCAGCAGTGAATCAGGAGAGGGGACTTTCTCCTACGAGCAGTACTTC
TRBV5-1,-,-,TRBJ2-3,CASKPPPLDFTDTQYF,TGCGCCAGCAAGCCTCCCCCCCTGGACTTCACAGATACGCAGTATTTT
TRBV10-2,once,-,TRBJ1-1,CASKSRRTDYTEAFF,TGCGCCAGCAAGAGCAGAAGGACAGATTACACTGAAGCTTTCTTT
TRBV2,-,-,TRBJ1-3,CASSEYGGAGNTIYF,TGTGCCAGCAGTGAATATGGGGGCGCGGGAAACACCATATATTTT
TRBV27,once,TRBD1,TRBJ2-5,CASSPTRRTGTQETQYF,TGTGCCAGCAGTCCGACACGAAGGACAGGGACTCAAGAGACCCAGTACTTC
TRBV19,-,TRBD1,TRBJ1-6,CASWDRGRSPLHF,TGTGCCAGTTGGGACAGGGGAAGATCACCCCTCCACTTT
TRBV5-1,-,-,TRBJ2-7,CASKGGYEQYF,TGCGCCAGCAAAGGGGGATACGAGCAGTACTTC
TRBV5-6,few,TRBD1,TRBJ2-7,CASSFETGVPYEQYF,TGTGCCAGCAGCTTCGAGACAGGGGTTCCCTACGAGCAGTACTTC
TRBV5-1,-,-,TRBJ2-4,CASDTTGAKNIQYF,TGCGCCAGCGACACAACAGGGGCCAAAAACATTCAGTACTTC
TRBV29-1,-,TRBD1,TRBJ2-7,CSVEDDRVVGYEQYF,TGCAGCGTTGAAGATGACAGGGTAGTCGGCTACGAGCAGTACTTC
TRBV6-1,-,-,TRBJ2-4,CASSETQPADIQYF,TGTGCCAGCAGTGAGACACAACCAGCTGACATTCAGTACTTC
TRBV28,-,-,TRBJ1-2,CASSSPTVPYGYTF,TGTGCCAGCAGTTCGCCGACAGTCCCCTATGGCTACACCTTC
TRBV5-4,few,-,TRBJ2-7,CASSLQGEQYF,TGTGCCAGCAGCTTACAGGGCGAGCAGTACTTC
TRBV27,-,TRBD1,TRBJ1-1,CASSYGWDRENTEAFF,TGTGCCAGCAGTTACGGCTGGGACAGGGAGAACACTGAAGCTTTCTTT
TRBV15,-,-,TRBJ2-2,CATSSRIGLNTGELFF,TGTGCCACCAGCAGTCGCATTGGACTGAACACCGGGGAGCTGTTTTTT
TRBV7-9,-,-,TRBJ2-1,CASSPHLQEQFF,TGTGCCAGCAGCCCCCACTTGCAAGAGCAGTTCTTC
TRBV11-3,-,TRBD1,TRBJ2-2,CASSLGGQETGELFF,TGTGCCAGCAGCTTAGGCGGACAGGAGACCGGGGAGCTGTTTTTT
TRBV4-1,-,TRBD1,TRBJ2-7,CASSQGATGVGYEQYF,TGCGCCAGCAGCCAAGGGGCGACAGGGGTGGGGTACGAGCAGTACTTC
TRBV6-5,-,-,TRBJ1-1,CASSYGAAPGNTEAFF,TGTGCCAGCAGTTACGGGGCGGCCCCTGGTAACACTGAAGCTTTCTTT
TRBV4-1,-,TRBD1,TRBJ1-1,CASSQERTGGRAFF,TGCGCCAGCAGCCAAGAAAGGACAGGGGGGCGAGCTTTCTTT
TRBV4-2,-,TRBD2,TRBJ2-3,CASSPRGGDTQYF,TGTGCCAGCAGCCCGCGGGGGGGGGATACGCAGTATTTT
TRBV11-2,-,-,TRBJ2-7,CASSLTGFEQYF,TGTGCCAGCAGCTTAACCGGTTTCGAGCAGTACTTC
TRBV21-1,-,-,TRBJ2-5,CASSKVSGETQYF,TGTGCCAGCAGCAAAGTGTCGGGAGAGACCCAGTACTTC
TRBV14,-,-,TRBJ1-1,CASSQDVGALPTEAFF,TGTGCCAGCAGCCAAGACGTAGGGGCACTACCCACTGAAGCTTTCTTT